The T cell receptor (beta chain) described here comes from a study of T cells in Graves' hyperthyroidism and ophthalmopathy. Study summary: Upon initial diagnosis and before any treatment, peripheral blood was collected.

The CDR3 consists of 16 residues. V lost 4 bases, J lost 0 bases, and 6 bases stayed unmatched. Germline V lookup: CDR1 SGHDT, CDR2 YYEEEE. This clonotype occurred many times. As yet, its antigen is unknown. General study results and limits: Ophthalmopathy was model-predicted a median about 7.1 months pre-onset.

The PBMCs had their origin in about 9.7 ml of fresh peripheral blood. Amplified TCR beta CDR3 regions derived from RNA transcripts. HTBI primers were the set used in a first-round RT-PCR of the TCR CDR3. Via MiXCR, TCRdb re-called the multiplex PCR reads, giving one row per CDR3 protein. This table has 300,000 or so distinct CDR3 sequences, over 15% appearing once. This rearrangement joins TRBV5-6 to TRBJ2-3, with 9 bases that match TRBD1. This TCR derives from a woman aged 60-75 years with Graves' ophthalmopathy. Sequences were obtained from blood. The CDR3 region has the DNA TGTGCCAGCAGCATCGGGACAGGGCTAAGCACAGATACGCAGTATTTT. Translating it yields CASSIGTGLSTDTQYF.